The T cell receptor beta chain described here comes from a study of CD8 T cells in ankylosing spondylitis. Study findings and constraints: Blood of patients with ankylosing spondylitis appeared to be characterized by a TCR beta motif of several highly homologous variants. Reportedly, matched ankylosing spondylitis synovial fluid was significantly enriched for disease-linked clones. Earlier reports found some motif variants in synovial fluid and blood in reactive arthritis.

Each TCR beta library was made by quantitative 5'-RACE that incorporated molecular barcodes. TCRdb redid the calling of the 5' RACE reads with MiXCR, one entry per CDR3 protein. The table records around 440,000 distinct CDR3 sequences, approximately 17% of them present only once. Details on this clonotype: Its antigen is as yet unknown.

This TCR derives from a male donor with ankylosing spondylitis. Source material: blood, either unsorted or a sorted T cell fraction (not recorded which).

CDR3 nucleotide sequence: TGCAGTGCTAGAGATCCGGGCGGGGGCCTGCCGGAGACCCAGTACTTC. Translated: CSARDPGGGLPETQYF. The rearrangement joins TRBV20-1 to TRBJ2-5, with D possibly matching TRBD2 (7 bases). CDR1 is DFQATT, CDR2 SNEGSKA, per germline (reference sequence). V lost 0 bases and J 5 bases, leaving 19 bases between the germline ends. The CDR3 sequence is 16 residues long.